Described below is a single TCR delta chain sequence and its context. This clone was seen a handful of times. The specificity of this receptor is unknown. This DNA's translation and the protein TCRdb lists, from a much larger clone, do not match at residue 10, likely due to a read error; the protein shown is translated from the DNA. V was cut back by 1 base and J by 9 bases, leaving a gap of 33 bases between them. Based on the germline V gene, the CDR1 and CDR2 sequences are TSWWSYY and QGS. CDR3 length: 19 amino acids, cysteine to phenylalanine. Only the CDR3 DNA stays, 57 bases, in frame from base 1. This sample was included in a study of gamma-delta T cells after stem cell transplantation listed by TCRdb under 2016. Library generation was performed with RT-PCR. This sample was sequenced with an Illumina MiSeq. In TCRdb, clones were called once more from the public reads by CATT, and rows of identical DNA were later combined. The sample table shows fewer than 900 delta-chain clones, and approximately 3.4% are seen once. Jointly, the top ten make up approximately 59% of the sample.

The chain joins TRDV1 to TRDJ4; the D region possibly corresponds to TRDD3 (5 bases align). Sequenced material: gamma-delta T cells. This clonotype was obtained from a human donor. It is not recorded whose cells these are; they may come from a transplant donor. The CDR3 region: CALGERFWWEIPVTGQLIF. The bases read TGTGCTCTTGGGGAACGGTTCTGGTGGGAGATACCAGTAACAGGGCAGTTGATCTTT.